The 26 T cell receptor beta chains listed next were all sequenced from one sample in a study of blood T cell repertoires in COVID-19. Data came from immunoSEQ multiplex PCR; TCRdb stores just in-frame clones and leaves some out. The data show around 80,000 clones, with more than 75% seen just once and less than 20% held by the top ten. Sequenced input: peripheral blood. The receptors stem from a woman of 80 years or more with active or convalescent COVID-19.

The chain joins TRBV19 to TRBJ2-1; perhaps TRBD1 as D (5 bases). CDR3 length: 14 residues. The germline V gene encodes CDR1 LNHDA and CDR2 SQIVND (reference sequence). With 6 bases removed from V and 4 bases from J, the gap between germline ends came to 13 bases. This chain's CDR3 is CASRGPGFYNEQFF. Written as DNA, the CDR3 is TGTGCCAGTAGGGGGCCAGGGTTTTACAATGAGCAGTTCTTC.

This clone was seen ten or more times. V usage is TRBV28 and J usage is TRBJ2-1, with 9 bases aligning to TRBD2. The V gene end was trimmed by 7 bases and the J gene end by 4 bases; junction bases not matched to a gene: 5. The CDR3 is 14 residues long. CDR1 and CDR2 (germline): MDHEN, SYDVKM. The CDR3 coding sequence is TGTGCCAGCATCCTGACTAGCGGTTACAATGAGCAGTTCTTC. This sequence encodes CASILTSGYNEQFF. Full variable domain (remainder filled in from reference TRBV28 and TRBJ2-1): DVKVTQSSRYLVKRTGEKVFLECVQDMDHENMFWYRQDPGLGLRLIYFSYDVKMKEKGDIPEGYSVSREKKERFSLILESASTNQTSMYLCASILTSGYNEQFFGPGTRLTVL.

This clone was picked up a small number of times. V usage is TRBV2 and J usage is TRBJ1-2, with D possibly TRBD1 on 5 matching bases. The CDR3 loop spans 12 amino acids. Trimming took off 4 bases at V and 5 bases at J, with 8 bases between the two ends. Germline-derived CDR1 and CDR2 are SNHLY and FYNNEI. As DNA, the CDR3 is TGTGCCAGCAGTGGGCAGGGTTATGGCTACACCTTC. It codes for CASSGQGYGYTF.

DNA of the CDR3: TGTGCCAGCAGTGAAGGGGCCTACACCATATATTTT. It is translated as CASSEGAYTIYF. V usage is TRBV6-1 and J usage is TRBJ1-3; D is unresolved. With 1 base removed from V and 8 bases from J, the gap between germline ends came to 6 bases. CDR3 length: 12 amino acids. Looked up from germline, CDR1 is MNHNS and CDR2 is SASEGT.

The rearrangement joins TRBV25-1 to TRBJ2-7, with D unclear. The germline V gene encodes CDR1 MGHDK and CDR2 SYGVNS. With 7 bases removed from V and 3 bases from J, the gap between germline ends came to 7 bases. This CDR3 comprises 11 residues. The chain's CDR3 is CASTGLYEQYF. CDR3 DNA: TGTGCCAGCACGGGTCTCTACGAGCAGTACTTC.

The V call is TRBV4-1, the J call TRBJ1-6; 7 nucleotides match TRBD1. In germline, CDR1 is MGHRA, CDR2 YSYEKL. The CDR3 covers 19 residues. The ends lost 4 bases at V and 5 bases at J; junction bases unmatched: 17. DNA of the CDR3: TGCGCCAGCAGCCCCACGGACAGGACCAACAGCCCTAATAATTCACCCCTCCACTTT. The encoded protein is CASSPTDRTNSPNNSPLHF.

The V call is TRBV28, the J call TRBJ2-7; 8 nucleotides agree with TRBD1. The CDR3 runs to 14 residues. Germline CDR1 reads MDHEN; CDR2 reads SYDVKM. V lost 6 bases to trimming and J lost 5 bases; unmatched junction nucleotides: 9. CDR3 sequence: CASSQDREPNEQYF. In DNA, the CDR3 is TGTGCCAGCAGCCAGGACAGGGAACCCAACGAGCAGTACTTC.

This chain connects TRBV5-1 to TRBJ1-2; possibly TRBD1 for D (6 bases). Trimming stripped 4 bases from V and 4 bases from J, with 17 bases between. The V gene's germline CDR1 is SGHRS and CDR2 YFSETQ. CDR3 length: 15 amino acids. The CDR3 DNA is TGCGCCAGCAGCCCCTCGACAGGAGCGATCTATGGCTACACCTTC. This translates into CASSPSTGAIYGYTF. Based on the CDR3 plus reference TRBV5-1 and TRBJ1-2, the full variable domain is KAGVTQTPRYLIKTRGQQVTLSCSPISGHRSVSWYQQTPGQGLQFLFEYFSETQRNKGNFPGRFSGRQFSNSRSEMNVSTLELGDSALYLCASSPSTGAIYGYTFGSGTRLTVV.

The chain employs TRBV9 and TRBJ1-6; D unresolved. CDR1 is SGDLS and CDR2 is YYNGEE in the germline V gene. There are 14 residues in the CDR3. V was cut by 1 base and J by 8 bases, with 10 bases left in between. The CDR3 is CASSVTGKDSPLHF. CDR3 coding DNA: TGTGCCAGCAGCGTAACGGGGAAGGATTCACCCCTCCACTTT.

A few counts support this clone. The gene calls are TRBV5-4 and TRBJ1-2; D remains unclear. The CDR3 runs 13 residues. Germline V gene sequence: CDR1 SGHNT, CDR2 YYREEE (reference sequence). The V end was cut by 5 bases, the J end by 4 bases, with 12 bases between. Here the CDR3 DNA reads TGTGCCAGCAGTTGGTCAAGACTCTATGGCTACACCTTC. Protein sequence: CASSWSRLYGYTF.

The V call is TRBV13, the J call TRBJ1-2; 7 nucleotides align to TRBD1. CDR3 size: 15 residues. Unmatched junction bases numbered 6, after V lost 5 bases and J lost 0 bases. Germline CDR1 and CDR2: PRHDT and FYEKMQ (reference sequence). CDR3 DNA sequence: TGTGCCAGCAGCCATTCGCAGGGGGCTAACTATGGCTACACCTTC. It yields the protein CASSHSQGANYGYTF.

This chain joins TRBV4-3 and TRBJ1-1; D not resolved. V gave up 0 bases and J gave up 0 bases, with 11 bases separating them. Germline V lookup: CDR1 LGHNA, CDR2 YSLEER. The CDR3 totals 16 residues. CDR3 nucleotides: TGCGCCAGCAGCCAAGAATCGATCCAGTTGAACACTGAAGCTTTCTTT. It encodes CASSQESIQLNTEAFF.

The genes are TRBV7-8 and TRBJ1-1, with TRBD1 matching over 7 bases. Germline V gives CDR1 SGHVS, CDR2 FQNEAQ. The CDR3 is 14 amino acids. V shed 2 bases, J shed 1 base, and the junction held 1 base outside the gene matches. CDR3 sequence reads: CASSLRGPNTEAFF. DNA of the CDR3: TGTGCCAGCAGCTTAAGGGGGCCGAACACTGAAGCTTTCTTT.

The CDR3: CASSPQPGGDTDTQYF. CDR3 bases: TGTGCCAGCAGCCCCCAGCCGGGGGGGGACACAGATACGCAGTATTTT. The chain has TRBV9 and TRBJ2-3; TRBD2 aligns across 8 bases. This CDR3 contains 16 residues. V dropped 4 bases and J dropped 2; count of bases not matched to a gene: 9. The germline gives CDR1 SGDLS, CDR2 YYNGEE.

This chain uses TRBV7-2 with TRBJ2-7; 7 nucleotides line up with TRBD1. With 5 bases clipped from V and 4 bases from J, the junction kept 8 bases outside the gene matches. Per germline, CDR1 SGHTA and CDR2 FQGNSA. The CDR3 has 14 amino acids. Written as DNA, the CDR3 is TGTGCCAGCAGCCTGCGGACAGGAGAGTACGAGCAGTACTTC. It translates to CASSLRTGEYEQYF. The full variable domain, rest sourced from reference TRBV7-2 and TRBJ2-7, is GAGVSQSPSNKVTEKGKDVELRCDPISGHTALYWYRQSLGQGLEFLIYFQGNSAPDKSGLPSDRFSAERTGGSVSTLTIQRTQQEDSAVYLCASSLRTGEYEQYFGPGTRLTVT.

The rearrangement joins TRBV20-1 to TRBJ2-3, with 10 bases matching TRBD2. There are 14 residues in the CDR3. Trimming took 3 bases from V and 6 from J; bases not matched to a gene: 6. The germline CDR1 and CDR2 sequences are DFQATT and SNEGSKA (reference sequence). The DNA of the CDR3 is TGCAGTGCTAGTCTAGCGGGGGACGGGGATACGCAGTATTTT. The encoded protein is CSASLAGDGDTQYF.

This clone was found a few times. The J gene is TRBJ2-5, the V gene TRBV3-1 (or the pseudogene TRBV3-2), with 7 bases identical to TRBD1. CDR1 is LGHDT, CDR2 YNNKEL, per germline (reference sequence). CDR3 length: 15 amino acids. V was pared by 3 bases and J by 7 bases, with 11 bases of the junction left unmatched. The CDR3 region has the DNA TGTGCCAGCAGCCAGGAAACAGGGGTTCGGGGGACCCAGTACTTC. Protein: CASSQETGVRGTQYF.

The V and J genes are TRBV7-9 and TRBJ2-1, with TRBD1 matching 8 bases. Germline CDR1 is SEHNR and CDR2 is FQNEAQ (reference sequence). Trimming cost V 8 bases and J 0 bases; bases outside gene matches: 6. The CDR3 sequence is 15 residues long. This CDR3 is CASGQGLSSYNEQFF. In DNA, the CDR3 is TGTGCCAGCGGACAGGGCTTGAGCTCCTACAATGAGCAGTTCTTC. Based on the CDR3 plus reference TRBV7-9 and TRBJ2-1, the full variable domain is DTGVSQNPRHKITKRGQNVTFRCDPISEHNRLYWYRQTLGQGPEFLTYFQNEAQLEKSRLLSDRFSAERPKGSFSTLEIQRTEQGDSAMYLCASGQGLSSYNEQFFGPGTRLTVL.

CDR3 bases: TGTGCCAGCAGCTTAAGACAAGGGGGACGCCACGAGCAGTACTTC. Translation: CASSLRQGGRHEQYF. The chain recombines TRBV11-2 with TRBJ2-7, with a tentative D call TRBD1 (6 bases). Trimming cost V 2 bases and J 5 bases, with 16 bases left between them. Per germline, CDR1 SGHAT and CDR2 FQNNGV. The CDR3 spans 15 residues.

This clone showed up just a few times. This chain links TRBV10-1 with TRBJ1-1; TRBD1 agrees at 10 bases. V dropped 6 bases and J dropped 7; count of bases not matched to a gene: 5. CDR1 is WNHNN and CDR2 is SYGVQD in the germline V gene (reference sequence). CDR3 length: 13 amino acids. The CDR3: CASSRDRGNEAFF. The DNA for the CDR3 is TGCGCCAGCAGCCGGGACAGGGGTAATGAAGCTTTCTTT.

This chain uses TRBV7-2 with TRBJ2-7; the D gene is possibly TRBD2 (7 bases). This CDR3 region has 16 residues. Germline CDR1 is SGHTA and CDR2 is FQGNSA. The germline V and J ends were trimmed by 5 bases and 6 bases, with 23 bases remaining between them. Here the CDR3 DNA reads TGTGCCAGCAGCCCTGTGGGGGGGGCGGTCTTCGCCGAGCAGTACTTC. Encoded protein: CASSPVGGAVFAEQYF.

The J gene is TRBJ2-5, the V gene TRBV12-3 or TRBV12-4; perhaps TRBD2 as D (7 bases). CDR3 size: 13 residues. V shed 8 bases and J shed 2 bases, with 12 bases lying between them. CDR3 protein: CASARGGQETQYF. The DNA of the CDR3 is TGTGCCAGCGCGAGGGGGGGGCAAGAGACCCAGTACTTC.

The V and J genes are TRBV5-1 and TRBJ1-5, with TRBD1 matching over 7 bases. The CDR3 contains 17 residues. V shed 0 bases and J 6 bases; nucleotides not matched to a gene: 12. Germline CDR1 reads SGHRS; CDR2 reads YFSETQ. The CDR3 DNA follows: TGCGCCAGCAGCTTGGCCCTGACAGGGACGGTGGCTCAGCCCCAGCATTTT. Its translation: CASSLALTGTVAQPQHF.

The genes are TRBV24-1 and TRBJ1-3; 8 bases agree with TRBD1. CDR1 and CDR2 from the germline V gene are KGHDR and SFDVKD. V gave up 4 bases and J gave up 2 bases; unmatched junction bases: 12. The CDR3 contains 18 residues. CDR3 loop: CATSEPLDRERPGNTIYF. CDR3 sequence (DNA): TGTGCCACCAGTGAACCCCTGGACAGGGAAAGGCCTGGAAACACCATATATTTT.

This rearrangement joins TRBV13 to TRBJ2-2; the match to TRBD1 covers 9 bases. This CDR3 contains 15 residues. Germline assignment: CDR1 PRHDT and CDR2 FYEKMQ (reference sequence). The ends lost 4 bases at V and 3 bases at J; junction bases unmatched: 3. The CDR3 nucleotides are TGTGCCAGCAGCTCTCGGACAGGGGACACCGGGGAGCTGTTTTTT. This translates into CASSSRTGDTGELFF.

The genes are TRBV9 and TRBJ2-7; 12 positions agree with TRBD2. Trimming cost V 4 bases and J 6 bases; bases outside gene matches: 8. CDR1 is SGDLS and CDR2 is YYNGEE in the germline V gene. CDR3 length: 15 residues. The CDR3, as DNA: TGTGCCAGCAGCCCTAGCGGGGGGGCTTTACGCGAGCAGTACTTC. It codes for CASSPSGGALREQYF.